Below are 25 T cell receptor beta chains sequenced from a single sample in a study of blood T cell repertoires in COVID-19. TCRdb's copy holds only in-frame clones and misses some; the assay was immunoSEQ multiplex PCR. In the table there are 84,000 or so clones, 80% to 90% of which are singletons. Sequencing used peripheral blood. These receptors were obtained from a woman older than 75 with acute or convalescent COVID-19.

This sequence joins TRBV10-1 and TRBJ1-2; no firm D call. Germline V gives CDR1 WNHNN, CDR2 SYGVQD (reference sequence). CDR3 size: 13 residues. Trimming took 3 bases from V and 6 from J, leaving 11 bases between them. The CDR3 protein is CASSDGGLHGYTF. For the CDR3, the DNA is TGCGCCAGCAGTGATGGTGGGCTCCATGGCTACACCTTC.

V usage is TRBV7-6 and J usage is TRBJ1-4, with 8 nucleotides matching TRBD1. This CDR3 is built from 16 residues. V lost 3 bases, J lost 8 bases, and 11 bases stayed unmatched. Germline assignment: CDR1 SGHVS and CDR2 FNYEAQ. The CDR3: CASSLSVTTGVEKLFF. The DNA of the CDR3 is TGTGCCAGCAGCTTGAGTGTTACGACAGGGGTGGAAAAACTGTTTTTT.

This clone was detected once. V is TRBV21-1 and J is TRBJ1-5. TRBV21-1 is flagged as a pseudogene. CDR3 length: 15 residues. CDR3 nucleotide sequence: TGTGCCAGCAGCCGCCCTACAAGGATGGCGGAGCCCCAGCATTTT. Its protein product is CASSRPTRMAEPQHF.

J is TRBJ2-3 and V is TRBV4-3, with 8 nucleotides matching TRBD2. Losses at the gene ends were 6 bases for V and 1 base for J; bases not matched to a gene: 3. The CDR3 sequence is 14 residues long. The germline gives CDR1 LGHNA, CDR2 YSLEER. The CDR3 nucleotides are TGCGCCAGCAGATATAGCGGGGGCACAGATACGCAGTATTTT. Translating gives CASRYSGGTDTQYF.

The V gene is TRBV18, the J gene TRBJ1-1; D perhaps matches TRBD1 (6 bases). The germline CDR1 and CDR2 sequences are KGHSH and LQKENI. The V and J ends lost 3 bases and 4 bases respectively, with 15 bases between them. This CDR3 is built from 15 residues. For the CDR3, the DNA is TGTGCCAGCTCACCCCCCGGGGGGCGGAGCACTGAAGCTTTCTTT. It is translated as CASSPPGGRSTEAFF.

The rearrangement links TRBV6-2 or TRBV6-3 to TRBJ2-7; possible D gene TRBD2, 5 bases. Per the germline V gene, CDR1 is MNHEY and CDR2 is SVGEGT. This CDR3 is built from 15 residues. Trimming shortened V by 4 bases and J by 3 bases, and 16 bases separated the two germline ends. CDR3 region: CASSSFWRTHYEQYF. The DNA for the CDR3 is TGTGCCAGCAGTTCATTTTGGCGGACTCACTACGAGCAGTACTTC.

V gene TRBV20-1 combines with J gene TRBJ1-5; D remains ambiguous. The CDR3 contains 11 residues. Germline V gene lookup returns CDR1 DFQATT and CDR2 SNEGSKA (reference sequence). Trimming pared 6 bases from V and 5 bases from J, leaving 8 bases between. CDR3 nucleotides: TGCAGTGCGTTAGAGTATCAGCCCCAGCATTTT. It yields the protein CSALEYQPQHF.

CDR3: CASSTGTSSGELFF. The CDR3 nucleotides read TGTGCCAGCAGTACCGGGACTAGCAGCGGGGAGCTGTTTTTT. The rearrangement uses TRBV6-5 and TRBJ2-2; 9 bases map to TRBD2. V lost 5 bases and J lost 7; bases outside the gene matches: 5. The CDR3 contains 14 residues. The germline V gene has CDR1 MNHEY and CDR2 SVGAGI.

For the CDR3, the DNA is TGTGCCACCAGCAGAGCCGGGACAGGGGGCCACACTGAAGCTTTCTTT. Protein sequence: CATSRAGTGGHTEAFF. This chain uses TRBV15 with TRBJ1-1; 12 bases are shared with TRBD1. Unmatched junction bases numbered 3, after V lost 1 base and J lost 3 bases. The V gene's germline CDR1 is LNHNV and CDR2 YYDKDF (reference sequence). The CDR3 contains 16 residues.

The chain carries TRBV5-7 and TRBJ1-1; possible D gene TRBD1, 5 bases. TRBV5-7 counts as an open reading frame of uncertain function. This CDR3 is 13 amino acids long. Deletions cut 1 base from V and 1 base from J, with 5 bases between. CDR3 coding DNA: TGTGCCAGCAGCTTGAGGGGGAACACTGAAGCTTTCTTT. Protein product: CASSLRGNTEAFF.

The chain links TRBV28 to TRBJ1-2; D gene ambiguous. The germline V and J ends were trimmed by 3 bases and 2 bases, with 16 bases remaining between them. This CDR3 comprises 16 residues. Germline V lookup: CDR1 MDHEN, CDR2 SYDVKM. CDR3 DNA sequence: TGTGCCAGCAGTTTCATAGGAGGGTCTTCAAACTATGGCTACACCTTC. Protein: CASSFIGGSSNYGYTF.

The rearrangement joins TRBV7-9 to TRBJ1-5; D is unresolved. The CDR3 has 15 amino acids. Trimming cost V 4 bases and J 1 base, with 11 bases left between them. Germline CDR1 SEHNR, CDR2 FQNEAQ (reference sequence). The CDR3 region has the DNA TGTGCCAGCAGCTCGGGGTTTGAGAGCAATCAGCCCCAGCATTTT. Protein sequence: CASSSGFESNQPQHF.

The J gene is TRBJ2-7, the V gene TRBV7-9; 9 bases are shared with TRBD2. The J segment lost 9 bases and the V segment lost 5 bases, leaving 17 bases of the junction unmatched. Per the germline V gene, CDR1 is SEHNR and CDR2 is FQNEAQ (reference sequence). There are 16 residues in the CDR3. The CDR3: CASSPPSSGAAQGQYF. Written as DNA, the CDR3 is TGTGCCAGCAGCCCCCCTTCTAGCGGGGCCGCTCAGGGGCAGTACTTC.

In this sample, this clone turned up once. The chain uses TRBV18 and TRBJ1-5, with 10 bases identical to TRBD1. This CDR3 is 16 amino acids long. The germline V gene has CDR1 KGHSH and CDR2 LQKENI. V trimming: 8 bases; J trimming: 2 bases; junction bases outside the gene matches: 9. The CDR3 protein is CASRETGGTGNQPQHF. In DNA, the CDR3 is TGTGCCAGCCGTGAGACAGGGGGCACGGGCAATCAGCCCCAGCATTTT.

This CDR3 is CASSPLPGLAGPEQYF. CDR3 coding DNA: TGTGCCAGCTCACCCTTACCGGGACTAGCGGGTCCCGAGCAGTACTTC. This sequence joins TRBV18 and TRBJ2-7; 12 bases line up with TRBD2. The V and J ends lost 3 bases and 6 bases, in that order; junction bases with no gene match: 9. The CDR3 runs 16 residues. CDR1 is KGHSH and CDR2 is LQKENI in the germline V gene. Combining the CDR3 with reference TRBV18 and TRBJ2-7 gives the whole variable domain NAGVMQNPRHLVRRRGQEARLRCSPMKGHSHVYWYRQLPEEGLKFMVYLQKENIIDESGMPKERFSAEFPKEGPSILRIQQVVRGDSAAYFCASSPLPGLAGPEQYFGPGTRLTVT.

Here the CDR3 DNA reads TGTGCCAGCAGTACGGCAGGGGTACCTAACACTGAAGCTTTCTTT. Translated: CASSTAGVPNTEAFF. The rearrangement uses TRBV5-4 and TRBJ1-1, with D possibly TRBD1 on 6 matching bases. CDR3 length: 15 amino acids. Looked up from germline, CDR1 is SGHNT and CDR2 is YYREEE (reference sequence). Trimming removed 5 bases at V and 2 bases at J, with 16 bases between.

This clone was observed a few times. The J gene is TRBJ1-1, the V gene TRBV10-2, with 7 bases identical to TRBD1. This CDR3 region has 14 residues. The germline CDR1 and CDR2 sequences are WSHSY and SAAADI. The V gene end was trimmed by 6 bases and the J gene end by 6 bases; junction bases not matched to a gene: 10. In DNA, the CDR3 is TGCGCCAGCAGAGGGGGCGGAGGGAGTCCTGAAGCTTTCTTT. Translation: CASRGGGGSPEAFF.

Here the CDR3 reads CASSRTGGEYGYTF. The CDR3 DNA is TGTGCCAGCAGTCGGACAGGGGGAGAGTATGGCTACACCTTC. This chain links TRBV27 with TRBJ1-2, with 10 bases identical to TRBD1. The V segment lost 5 bases and the J segment 5 bases; nucleotides outside the gene matches: 5. CDR1 and CDR2 from the germline V gene are MNHEY and SMNVEV (reference sequence). The CDR3 sequence is 14 residues long.

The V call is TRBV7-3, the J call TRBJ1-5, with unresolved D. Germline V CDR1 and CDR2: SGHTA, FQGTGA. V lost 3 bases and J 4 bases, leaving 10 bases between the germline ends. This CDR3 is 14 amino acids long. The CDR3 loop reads CASSFGTPNQPQHF. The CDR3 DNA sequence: TGTGCCAGCAGCTTTGGCACACCTAATCAGCCCCAGCATTTT.

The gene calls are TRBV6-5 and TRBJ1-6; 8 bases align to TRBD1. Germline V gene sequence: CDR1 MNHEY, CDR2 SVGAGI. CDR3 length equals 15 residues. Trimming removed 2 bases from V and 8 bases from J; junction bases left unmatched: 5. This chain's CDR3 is CASSYRGQGYSPLHF. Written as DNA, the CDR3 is TGTGCCAGCAGTTACCGAGGACAGGGATATTCACCCCTCCACTTT.

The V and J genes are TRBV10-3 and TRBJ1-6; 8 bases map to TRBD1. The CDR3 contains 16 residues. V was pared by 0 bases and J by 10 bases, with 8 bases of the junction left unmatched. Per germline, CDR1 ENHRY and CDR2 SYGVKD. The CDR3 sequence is CAISESRQGTGSPLHF. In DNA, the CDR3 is TGTGCCATCAGTGAGTCCAGACAGGGGACAGGATCACCCCTCCACTTT.

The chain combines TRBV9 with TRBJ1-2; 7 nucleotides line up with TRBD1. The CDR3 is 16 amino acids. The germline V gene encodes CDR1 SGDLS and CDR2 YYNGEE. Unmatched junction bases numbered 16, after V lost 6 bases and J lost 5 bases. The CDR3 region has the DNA TGTGCCAGCATCAAGACAGGGAAATCGCCTATTTATGGCTACACCTTC. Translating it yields CASIKTGKSPIYGYTF.

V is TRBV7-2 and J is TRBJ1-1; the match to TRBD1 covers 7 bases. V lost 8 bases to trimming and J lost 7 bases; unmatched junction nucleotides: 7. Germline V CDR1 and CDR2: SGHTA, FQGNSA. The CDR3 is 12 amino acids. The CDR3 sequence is CASGAGGSEAFF. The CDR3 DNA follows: TGTGCCAGCGGGGCAGGGGGGAGTGAAGCTTTCTTT. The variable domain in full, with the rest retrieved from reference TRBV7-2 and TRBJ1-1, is GAGVSQSPSNKVTEKGKDVELRCDPISGHTALYWYRQSLGQGLEFLIYFQGNSAPDKSGLPSDRFSAERTGGSVSTLTIQRTQQEDSAVYLCASGAGGSEAFFGQGTRLTVV.

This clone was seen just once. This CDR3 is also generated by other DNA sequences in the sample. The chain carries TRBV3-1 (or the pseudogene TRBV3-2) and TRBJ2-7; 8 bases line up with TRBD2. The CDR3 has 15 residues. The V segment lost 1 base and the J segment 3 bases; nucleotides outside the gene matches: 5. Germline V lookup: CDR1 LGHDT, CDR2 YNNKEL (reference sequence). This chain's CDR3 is CASSQVGSGVYEQYF. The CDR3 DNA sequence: TGTGCCAGCAGCCAAGTGGGTAGCGGGGTCTACGAGCAGTACTTC.

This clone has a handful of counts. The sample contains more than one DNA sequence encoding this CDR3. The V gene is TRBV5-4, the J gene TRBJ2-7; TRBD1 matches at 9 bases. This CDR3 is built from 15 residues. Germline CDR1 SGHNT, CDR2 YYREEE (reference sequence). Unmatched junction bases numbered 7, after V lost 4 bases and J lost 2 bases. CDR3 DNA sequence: TGTGCCAGCAGCCAAGCGGGACAGGGTCCCTACGAGCAGTACTTC. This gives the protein CASSQAGQGPYEQYF.